What follows is one T cell receptor beta chain and its context. This sample is drawn from a study of blood T cell repertoires in COVID-19. As for the study in general: Acute and convalescent COVID-19 specimens originated in the United States, Italy and Spain. In each case, the material was cDNA or gDNA derived from T cells, B-cell-depleted T cells, or PBMCs.

In the original analysis: Researchers report that nucleated cell counts were estimated from reference gene primer amplification. Here immunoSEQ multiplex PCR was the method, and the copy in TCRdb shows in-frame clones only, minus some. The V and J calls and clone size are taken from that table; D and trimming were inferred from the DNA. The sample holds about 120,000 clones, more than 60% seen once. The sequence was collected from a man in his 70s with acute or convalescent COVID-19. Sequenced input: peripheral blood.

CDR3 sequence reads: CASSPPAGQETQYF. The DNA of the CDR3 is TGTGCCAGCAGCCCCCCAGCGGGCCAAGAGACCCAGTACTTC. The chain has TRBV11-1 and TRBJ2-5; a weak D match, TRBD2 (6 bases). Between the trimmed V and J ends, which lost 5 bases and 1 base, there was a span of 11 bases. The CDR3 has 14 amino acids. Germline V CDR1 and CDR2: SGHAT, FQDESV (reference sequence).